This paragraph reports one T cell receptor (beta chain). Its specificity is not known. The use of genomic DNA as template underpinned the TCR beta VDJ and CDR3 profiling. TCRdb passed the reads through MiXCR, listing each CDR3 protein once. In the table there are about 180,000 distinct CDR3 sequences, roughly three fifths of which are singletons. Patients picked for sequencing had shown CD8+CD57+ cell expansion detected by flow cytometry. The record originates from a study of CD8+CD57+ T cells in acquired aplastic anemia. Points from the study as a whole: The study identified roughly 29 CD8+ CDR3 sequences shared by patients and controls.

The CDR3 covers 16 residues. Trimming removed 6 bases at V and 0 bases at J, with 16 bases between. This chain connects TRBV12-3 or TRBV12-4 to TRBJ2-3; TRBD1 or TRBD2 may be the D gene (5 bases each). The sample consisted of sorted CD4+, CD8+, or CD8+CD57+ T cells (not recorded which) from PBMCs. The clonotype comes from a human donor with aplastic anemia. CDR3 sequence: CASSLEGEISTDTQYF. Written as DNA, the CDR3 is TGTGCCAGCAGCCTAGAAGGGGAGATTAGCACAGATACGCAGTATTTT.